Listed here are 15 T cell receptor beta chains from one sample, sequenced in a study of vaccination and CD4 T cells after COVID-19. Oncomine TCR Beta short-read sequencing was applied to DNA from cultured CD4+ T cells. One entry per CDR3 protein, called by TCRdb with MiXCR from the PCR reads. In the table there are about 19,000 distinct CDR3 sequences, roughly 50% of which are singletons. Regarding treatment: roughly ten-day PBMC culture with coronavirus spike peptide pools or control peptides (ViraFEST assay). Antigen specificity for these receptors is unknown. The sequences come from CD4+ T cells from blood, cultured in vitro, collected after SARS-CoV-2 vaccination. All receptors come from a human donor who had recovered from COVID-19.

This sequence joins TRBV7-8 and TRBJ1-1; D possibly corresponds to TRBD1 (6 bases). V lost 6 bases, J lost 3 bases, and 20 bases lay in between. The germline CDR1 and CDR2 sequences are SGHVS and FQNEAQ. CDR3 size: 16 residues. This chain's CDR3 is CASRSQGWEVDTEAFF. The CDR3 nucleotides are TGTGCCAGCAGGAGCCAGGGGTGGGAAGTAGACACTGAAGCTTTCTTT.

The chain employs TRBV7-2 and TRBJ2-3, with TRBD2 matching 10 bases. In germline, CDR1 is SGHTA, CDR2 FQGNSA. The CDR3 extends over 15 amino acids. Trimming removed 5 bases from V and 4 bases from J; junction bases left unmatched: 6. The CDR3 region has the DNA TGTGCCAGCAGCCCCTGGACTAGCGGATCAGATACGCAGTATTTT. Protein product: CASSPWTSGSDTQYF.

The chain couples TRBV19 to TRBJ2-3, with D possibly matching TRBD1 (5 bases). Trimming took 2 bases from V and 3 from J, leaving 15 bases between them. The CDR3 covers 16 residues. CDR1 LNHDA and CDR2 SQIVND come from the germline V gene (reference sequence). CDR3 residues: CASSIKGWGRTDTQYF. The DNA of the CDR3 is TGTGCCAGTAGTATAAAGGGGTGGGGAAGAACAGATACGCAGTATTTT. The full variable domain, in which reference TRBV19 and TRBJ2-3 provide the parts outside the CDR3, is DGGITQSPKYLFRKEGQNVTLSCEQNLNHDAMYWYRQDPGQGLRLIYYSQIVNDFQKGDIAEGYSVSREKKESFPLTVTSAQKNPTAFYLCASSIKGWGRTDTQYFGPGTRLTVL.

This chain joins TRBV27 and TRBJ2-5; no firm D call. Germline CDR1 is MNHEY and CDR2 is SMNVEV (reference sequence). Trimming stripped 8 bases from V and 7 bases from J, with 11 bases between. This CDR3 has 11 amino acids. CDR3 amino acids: CASGQARTQYF. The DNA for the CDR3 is TGTGCCAGCGGTCAGGCGAGGACCCAGTACTTC.

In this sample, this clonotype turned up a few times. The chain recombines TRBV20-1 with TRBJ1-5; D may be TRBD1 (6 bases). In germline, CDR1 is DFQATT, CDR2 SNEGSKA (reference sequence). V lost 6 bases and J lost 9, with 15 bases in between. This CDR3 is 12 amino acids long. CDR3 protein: CSAGGGVWPQHF. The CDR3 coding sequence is TGCAGTGCAGGGGGGGGGGTATGGCCCCAGCATTTT.

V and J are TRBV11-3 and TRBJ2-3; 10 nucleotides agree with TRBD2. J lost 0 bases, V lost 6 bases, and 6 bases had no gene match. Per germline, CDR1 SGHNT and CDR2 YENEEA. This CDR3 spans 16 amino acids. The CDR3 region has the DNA TGTGCCAGCAGGACTAGCGGGTATCCTAGCACAGATACGCAGTATTTT. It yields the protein CASRTSGYPSTDTQYF. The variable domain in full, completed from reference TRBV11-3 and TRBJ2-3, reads EAGVVQSPRYKIIEKKQPVAFWCNPISGHNTLYWYLQNLGQGPELLIRYENEEAVDDSQLPKDRFSAERLKGVDSTLKIQPAELGDSAVYLCASRTSGYPSTDTQYFGPGTRLTVL.

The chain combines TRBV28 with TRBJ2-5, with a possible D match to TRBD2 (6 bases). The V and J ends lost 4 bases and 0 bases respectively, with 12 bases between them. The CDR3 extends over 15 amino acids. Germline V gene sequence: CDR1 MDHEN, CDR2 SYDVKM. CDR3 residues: CASSSGLGNQETQYF. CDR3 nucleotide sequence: TGTGCCAGCAGTTCGGGACTTGGGAACCAAGAGACCCAGTACTTC.

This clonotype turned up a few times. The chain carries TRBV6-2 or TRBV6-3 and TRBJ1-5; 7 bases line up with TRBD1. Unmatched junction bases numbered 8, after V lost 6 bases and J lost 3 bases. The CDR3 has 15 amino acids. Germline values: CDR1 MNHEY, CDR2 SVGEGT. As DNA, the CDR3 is TGTGCCAGCAGCCTACAGGGGCCCGACAATCAGCCCCAGCATTTT. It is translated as CASSLQGPDNQPQHF.

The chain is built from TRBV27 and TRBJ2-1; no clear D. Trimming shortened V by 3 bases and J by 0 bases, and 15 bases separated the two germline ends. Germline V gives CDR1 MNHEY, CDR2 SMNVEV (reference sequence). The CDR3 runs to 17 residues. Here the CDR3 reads CASSFVPGRSSYNEQFF. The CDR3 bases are TGTGCCAGCAGTTTCGTTCCCGGAAGAAGCTCCTACAATGAGCAGTTCTTC.

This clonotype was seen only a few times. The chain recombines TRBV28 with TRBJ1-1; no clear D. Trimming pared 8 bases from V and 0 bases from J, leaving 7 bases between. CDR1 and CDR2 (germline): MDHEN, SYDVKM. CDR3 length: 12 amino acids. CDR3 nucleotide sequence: TGTGCCAGCGGACTTATGAACACTGAAGCTTTCTTT. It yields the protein CASGLMNTEAFF.

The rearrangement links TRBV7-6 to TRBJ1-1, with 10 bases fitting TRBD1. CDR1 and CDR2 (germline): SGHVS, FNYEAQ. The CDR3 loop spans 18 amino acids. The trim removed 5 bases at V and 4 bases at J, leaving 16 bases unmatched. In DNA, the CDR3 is TGTGCCAGCAGCCGAAATATGGTGGGACAGGGGACCCCCACTGAAGCTTTCTTT. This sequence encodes CASSRNMVGQGTPTEAFF. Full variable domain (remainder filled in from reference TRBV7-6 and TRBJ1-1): GAGVSQSPRYKVTKRGQDVALRCDPISGHVSLYWYRQALGQGPEFLTYFNYEAQQDKSGLPNDRFSAERPEGSISTLTIQRTEQRDSAMYRCASSRNMVGQGTPTEAFFGQGTRLTVV.

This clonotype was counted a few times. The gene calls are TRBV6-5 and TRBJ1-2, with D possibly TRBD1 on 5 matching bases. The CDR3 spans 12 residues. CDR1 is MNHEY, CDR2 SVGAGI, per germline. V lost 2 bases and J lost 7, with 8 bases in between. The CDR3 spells CASSYGGSGYTF. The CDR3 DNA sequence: TGTGCCAGCAGTTACGGGGGGTCTGGCTACACCTTC.

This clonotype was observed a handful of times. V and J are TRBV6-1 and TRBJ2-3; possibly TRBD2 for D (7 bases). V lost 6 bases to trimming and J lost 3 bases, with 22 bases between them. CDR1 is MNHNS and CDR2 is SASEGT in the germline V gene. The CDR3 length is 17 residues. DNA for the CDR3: TGTGCCAGCAGATCCCCCCTGAGGGGGGGCGCGACAGATACGCAGTATTTT. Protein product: CASRSPLRGGATDTQYF.

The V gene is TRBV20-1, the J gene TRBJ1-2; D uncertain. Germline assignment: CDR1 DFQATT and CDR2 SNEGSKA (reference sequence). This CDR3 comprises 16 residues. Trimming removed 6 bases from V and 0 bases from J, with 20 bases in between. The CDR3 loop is CSAPPGGGPANYGYTF. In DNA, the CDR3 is TGCAGTGCCCCACCGGGAGGAGGCCCAGCTAACTATGGCTACACCTTC.

CDR3 region: CASRPGERGGYTF. The CDR3 DNA sequence: TGTGCCAGCAGGCCGGGGGAGCGGGGTGGCTACACCTTC. The chain joins TRBV5-6 to TRBJ1-2; the D gene is possibly TRBD1 (5 bases). This CDR3 comprises 13 residues. Germline V lookup: CDR1 SGHDT, CDR2 YYEEEE. The V gene lost 5 bases and the J gene lost 7 bases, with 15 bases spanning the gap. Full variable domain (rest looked up from reference TRBV5-6 and TRBJ1-2): DAGVTQSPTHLIKTRGQQVTLRCSPKSGHDTVSWYQQALGQGPQFIFQYYEEEERQRGNFPDRFSGHQFPNYSSELNVNALLLGDSALYLCASRPGERGGYTFGSGTRLTVV.